The 19 T cell receptor beta chains reported below all come from one sample, sequenced in a study of T cells after yellow fever vaccination. Via MiXCR, TCRdb re-called the 5' RACE reads, giving one row per CDR3 protein. Here the sample spans about 63,000 distinct CDR3 sequences, less than 8.5% being singletons. The sample here was CD8+ T cells sorted from PBMCs, taken 15 days after the yellow fever booster vaccination. These receptor sequences come from a man under 40 who received the YFV17D yellow fever vaccine.

This clonotype was seen repeatedly, ten times or more. The rearrangement links TRBV10-2 to TRBJ2-5; 8 bases match TRBD2. Trimming cost V 8 bases and J 7 bases; bases outside gene matches: 6. This CDR3 is built from 12 residues. Germline loops: CDR1 WSHSY, CDR2 SAAADI. CDR3 amino acids: CASSTSVGTQYF. In nucleotides, the CDR3 is TGCGCCAGCTCGACTAGCGTTGGGACCCAGTACTTC.

This clonotype was counted ten times or more. The chain combines TRBV19 with TRBJ2-1; 13 bases align to TRBD2. J was trimmed by 10 bases and V by 7 bases; bases with no gene match: 7. Germline V lookup: CDR1 LNHDA, CDR2 SQIVND (reference sequence). There are 14 residues in the CDR3. CDR3 in DNA: TGTGCCAGTACCTGGACTAGCGGGAGTCAAGAGCAGTTCTTC. Translating gives CASTWTSGSQEQFF.

This clonotype was counted ten times or more. The V and J genes are TRBV15 and TRBJ2-2, with 10 nucleotides matching TRBD2. J lost 6 bases, V lost 5 bases, and 6 bases had no gene match. The V gene's germline CDR1 is LNHNV and CDR2 YYDKDF (reference sequence). The CDR3 totals 15 residues. As DNA, the CDR3 is TGTGCCACCAGCCGGATAGCGGGAGGATCCGGGGAGCTGTTTTTT. The encoded protein is CATSRIAGGSGELFF.

This clonotype was seen repeatedly, ten times or more. The CDR3 here is CAPPFAGGYNEQFF. CDR3 sequence (DNA): TGTGCGCCACCCTTCGCGGGAGGATACAATGAGCAGTTCTTC. V gene TRBV7-2 combines with J gene TRBJ2-1, with 8 bases lining up with TRBD2. Germline-derived CDR1 and CDR2 are SGHTA and FQGNSA. CDR3 size: 14 residues.

There are many counts of this clonotype. The chain carries TRBV5-5 and TRBJ1-5; no reliable D call. V was clipped by 4 bases and J by 4 bases, with 6 bases between them. The germline CDR1 and CDR2 sequences are SGHKS and YYEKEE (reference sequence). The CDR3 length is 12 residues. CDR3 amino acids: CASSGQNQPQHF. In DNA, the CDR3 is TGTGCCAGCAGCGGTCAGAATCAGCCCCAGCATTTT.

In its sample, this clonotype was seen many times. CDR3 sequence reads: CASSESRSGTQYF. The CDR3 DNA sequence: TGCGCCAGCAGTGAGTCGAGGAGTGGGACCCAGTACTTC. The J gene is TRBJ2-5, the V gene TRBV10-1; the D is unclear. The CDR3 has 13 amino acids. With 0 bases removed from V and 7 bases from J, the gap between germline ends came to 9 bases. Per germline, CDR1 WNHNN and CDR2 SYGVQD (reference sequence).

This clonotype was counted at least ten times. This chain uses TRBV27 with TRBJ2-2; D is unresolved. The CDR3 contains 14 residues. V lost 3 bases, J lost 8 bases, and 13 bases lay in between. Germline V gene lookup returns CDR1 MNHEY and CDR2 SMNVEV (reference sequence). The CDR3 coding sequence is TGTGCCAGCAGTTTTCCGGACGGTCGAGGGGAGCTGTTTTTT. This gives the protein CASSFPDGRGELFF.

In this sample, this clonotype turned up many times. The rearrangement uses TRBV6-1 and TRBJ2-1; TRBD2 matches 10 bases. With V trimmed by 4 bases and J by 8 bases, 11 bases remained unmatched. Germline V gene sequence: CDR1 MNHNS, CDR2 SASEGT. The CDR3 is made up of 16 amino acids. The CDR3 is CASSGSTGLASDEQFF. The CDR3 bases are TGTGCCAGCAGTGGGTCCACGGGACTAGCGAGCGATGAGCAGTTCTTC.

Worth noting for this clonotype: Possible read error: a much larger clone is one base away. The J gene is TRBJ2-1, the V gene TRBV29-1, with TRBD1 identical over 9 bases. Germline trimming cut 4 bases from V and 6 bases from J; bases unmatched to any gene: 7. The germline V gene encodes CDR1 SQVTM and CDR2 ANQGSEA. This CDR3 has 14 residues. CDR3 sequence: CSVVTGQGPNEQFF. Written as DNA, the CDR3 is TGCAGCGTTGTCACGGGACAGGGCCCCAATGAGCAGTTCTTC.

This clonotype was seen many times. The J gene is TRBJ2-1, the V gene TRBV12-3 or TRBV12-4; D uncertain. V lost 5 bases, J lost 10 bases, and 15 bases lay in between. This CDR3 has 13 amino acids. The CDR3 DNA reads as TGTGCCAGCAGTCAATACGTTTTAGCAGAGCAGTTCTTC. Protein sequence: CASSQYVLAEQFF.

This clonotype appeared a few times. The J gene is TRBJ2-5, the V gene TRBV20-1; weak D call: TRBD2 (7 bases). V dropped 6 bases and J dropped 7 bases, with 18 bases sitting between them. This CDR3 comprises 13 residues. Germline V gene lookup returns CDR1 DFQATT and CDR2 SNEGSKA (reference sequence). The CDR3 sequence: CSAGGAQNPTQYF. Written as DNA, the CDR3 is TGCAGTGCGGGGGGGGCCCAGAACCCGACCCAGTACTTC.

This clonotype was detected ten times or more. The chain recombines TRBV24-1 with TRBJ2-1; D remains unclear. Germline V gene sequence: CDR1 KGHDR, CDR2 SFDVKD. The CDR3 length is 14 residues. Trimming removed 4 bases at V and 0 bases at J, with 6 bases between. The CDR3 DNA is TGTGCCACCAGTGAACAGAGCTCCTACAATGAGCAGTTCTTC. Encoded protein: CATSEQSSYNEQFF.

In this sample, this clonotype turned up many times. The V gene is TRBV20-1, the J gene TRBJ2-1; maybe TRBD2 (7 bases). Germline CDR1 DFQATT, CDR2 SNEGSKA (reference sequence). The CDR3 consists of 15 residues. Trimming pared 0 bases from V and 6 bases from J, leaving 15 bases between. This chain's CDR3 is CSARDGGGSGNEQFF. CDR3 coding DNA: TGCAGTGCTAGAGATGGGGGCGGGAGTGGCAATGAGCAGTTCTTC.

This clonotype occurred many times. J is TRBJ2-2 and V is TRBV6-2 or TRBV6-3; no reliable D call. The CDR3 runs 11 residues. The ends were cut back, 7 bases at V and 5 bases at J, with 5 bases in the middle. The germline CDR1 and CDR2 sequences are MNHEY and SVGEGT. CDR3 region: CASTLTGELFF. CDR3 DNA sequence: TGTGCCAGCACCCTAACCGGGGAGCTGTTTTTT.

This chain joins TRBV6-5 and TRBJ2-1, with D perhaps given as TRBD1 or TRBD2 (5 bases each). The CDR3 length is 17 residues. The V gene lost 2 bases and the J gene lost 0 bases, with 14 bases spanning the gap. The V gene's germline CDR1 is MNHEY and CDR2 SVGAGI. CDR3 in amino acids: CASSYGTGISSYNEQFF. CDR3 coding DNA: TGTGCCAGCAGTTACGGGACGGGTATCAGCTCCTACAATGAGCAGTTCTTC.

This clonotype was counted many times. The chain combines TRBV19 with TRBJ2-1, with D tentatively TRBD1 (5 bases). The germline CDR1 and CDR2 sequences are LNHDA and SQIVND (reference sequence). With 1 base removed from V and 10 bases from J, the gap between germline ends came to 11 bases. The CDR3 runs to 13 residues. The CDR3 loop reads CASSIGWTREQFF. In DNA, the CDR3 is TGTGCCAGTAGTATAGGTTGGACACGAGAGCAGTTCTTC.

The rearrangement links TRBV20-1 to TRBJ1-2, with unresolved D. In germline, CDR1 is DFQATT, CDR2 SNEGSKA (reference sequence). Trimming cost V 6 bases and J 6 bases, with 11 bases left between them. The CDR3 runs to 11 residues. The chain's CDR3 is CSAEEGNGYTF. CDR3 DNA sequence: TGCAGTGCCGAGGAGGGCAATGGCTACACCTTC.

This clonotype was seen ten or more times. The chain recombines TRBV5-8 with TRBJ1-1; no firm D call. The CDR3 covers 13 residues. V was shortened by 0 bases and J by 3 bases, with 6 bases between the two germline ends. CDR1 is SGHTS and CDR2 is YDEGEE in the germline V gene. The CDR3 reads CASSLDVYTEAFF. The CDR3 DNA sequence: TGTGCCAGCAGCTTGGACGTGTACACTGAAGCTTTCTTT.

This clonotype has a handful of counts. This chain connects TRBV7-6 to TRBJ2-1; D gene unclear. The CDR3 loop spans 14 amino acids. Per germline, CDR1 SGHVS and CDR2 FNYEAQ. Between the trimmed V and J ends, which lost 5 bases and 5 bases, there was a span of 13 bases. The CDR3 bases are TGTGCCAGCAGCCCGATTAACAGCAACAATGAGCAGTTCTTC. Translation gives CASSPINSNNEQFF.